The TCR beta chain described here comes from a study of neurological immune-mediated disorders. Notes on this clonotype: Its antigen is not known. This may be a read error, as it is one base from a much larger clone.

Notes on the study in general: Across subjects, expanded clones had no CDR3 amino acid sequences in common, pointing to private repertoires in all groups.

A single run covered 15-18 subjects with over 190 million TCR-beta sequences. Using its own MiXCR run on the 5' RACE reads, TCRdb lists one record per CDR3 protein. The data contain about 77,000 distinct CDR3 sequences, around 9.9% of them seen just once; the ten biggest clones take up 1.5% to 2%. With 7 bases removed from V and 0 bases from J, the gap between germline ends came to 19 bases. Germline V lookup: CDR1 SQVTM, CDR2 ANQGSEA. The CDR3 runs to 15 residues. The receptor was derived from a man aged 45-60 years in good health. Sequenced input: PBMCs. V usage is TRBV29-1 and J usage is TRBJ2-7; unclear D gene. The CDR3 loop reads CSAQPVAPSSYEQYF. The CDR3 DNA is TGCAGCGCCCAACCGGTAGCCCCCTCCTCCTACGAGCAGTACTTC.